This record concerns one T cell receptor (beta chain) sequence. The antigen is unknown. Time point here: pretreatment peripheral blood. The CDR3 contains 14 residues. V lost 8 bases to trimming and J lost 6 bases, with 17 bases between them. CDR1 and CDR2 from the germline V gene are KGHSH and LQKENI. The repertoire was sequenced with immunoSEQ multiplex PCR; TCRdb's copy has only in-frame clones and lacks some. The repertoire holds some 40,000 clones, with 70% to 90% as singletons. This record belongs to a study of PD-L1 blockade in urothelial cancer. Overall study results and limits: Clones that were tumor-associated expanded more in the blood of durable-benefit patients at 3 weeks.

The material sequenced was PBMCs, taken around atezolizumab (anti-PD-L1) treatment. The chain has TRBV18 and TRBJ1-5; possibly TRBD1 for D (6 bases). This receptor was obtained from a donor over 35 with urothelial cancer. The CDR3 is CASQEDSRRQPQHF. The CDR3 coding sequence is TGTGCCAGCCAAGAGGACAGTAGACGTCAGCCCCAGCATTTT.